A single TCR beta chain is shown here with its context. This record comes from a study of blood T cell repertoires in COVID-19. Background on the study: The samples span acute and convalescent COVID-19 from the United States, Italy and Spain. PBMCs, B-cell-depleted T cells, or T cells provided the cDNA or gDNA that made up the material.

Authors' processing steps: Reference gene primer amplification yielded estimated nucleated cell counts. Method: immunoSEQ multiplex PCR; TCRdb's copy keeps in-frame clones and lacks some. The V and J calls and the clone size are those of that table, but D and trimming were determined from the DNA. The sample shows a few hundred thousand clones, around 81% of them seen only once. Recruitment covered 20 to 25 US areas and drew participants whose ages spanned about 18 to 90 years. The V segment lost 4 bases and the J segment 4 bases; nucleotides outside the gene matches: 7. The length of the CDR3 is 14 residues. Germline CDR1 and CDR2: MDHEN and SYDVKM.

This receptor was obtained from a woman aged 40 to 49 with acute COVID-19. The gene calls are TRBV28 and TRBJ2-7; 7 bases agree with TRBD1. Sequenced sample: PBMCs or T cells enriched from blood (not recorded which). CDR3 residues: CASSSGTVLYEQYF. In DNA, the CDR3 is TGTGCCAGCAGTTCCGGGACAGTGTTGTACGAGCAGTACTTC.